The 23 T cell receptor beta chains listed next were all sequenced from one sample in a study of blood T cell repertoires in COVID-19. Method: immunoSEQ multiplex PCR; TCRdb's copy keeps in-frame clones and lacks some. Among some 520,000 clones listed, 85% to 90% were seen once. The specimen was peripheral blood. The origin of the receptors is a man aged 18 to 29 with COVID-19, enrolled during active disease.

The genes are TRBV3-1 (or the pseudogene TRBV3-2) and TRBJ2-1; TRBD2 matches 7 bases. This CDR3 is built from 16 residues. Germline loops: CDR1 LGHDT, CDR2 YNNKEL (reference sequence). Trimming took 4 bases from V and 0 from J; bases not matched to a gene: 6. The CDR3 DNA sequence: TGTGCCAGCAGCCTACAGCGGGATAGCTCCTACAATGAGCAGTTCTTC. Translation gives CASSLQRDSSYNEQFF.

The chain joins TRBV3-1 (or the pseudogene TRBV3-2) to TRBJ2-3, with 8 bases fitting TRBD2. The germline V gene has CDR1 LGHDT and CDR2 YNNKEL (reference sequence). Trimming removed 8 bases from V and 5 bases from J; junction bases left unmatched: 6. This CDR3 spans 13 amino acids. CDR3 protein: CASGVLAEDTQYF. In DNA form, the CDR3 reads TGTGCCAGCGGAGTACTAGCGGAAGATACGCAGTATTTT.

V gene TRBV9 combines with J gene TRBJ1-3; 7 bases are shared with TRBD1. Germline V gene data show CDR1 as SGDLS and CDR2 as YYNGEE. The CDR3 covers 14 residues. The V segment lost 3 bases and the J segment 7 bases; nucleotides outside the gene matches: 7. The CDR3 loop reads CASSGRDSGNTIYF. The CDR3 region has the DNA TGTGCCAGCAGCGGACGGGACAGTGGGAACACCATATATTTT.

This chain links TRBV5-4 with TRBJ1-1, with unresolved D. Deletions cut 7 bases from V and 0 bases from J, with 22 bases between. CDR3 length: 17 residues. In germline, CDR1 is SGHNT, CDR2 YYREEE (reference sequence). The CDR3, as DNA: TGTGCCAGCGCCCTCGCGCCTATACTATCCTTGAACACTGAAGCTTTCTTT. This encodes CASALAPILSLNTEAFF.

The chain combines TRBV7-2 with TRBJ2-2, with 12 positions matching TRBD2. CDR3 size: 17 residues. Germline trimming cut 3 bases from V and 4 bases from J; bases unmatched to any gene: 6. Germline CDR1 SGHTA, CDR2 FQGNSA. CDR3 bases: TGTGCCAGCAGCTTTTCTAGCGGGGGGGCCGGCACCGGGGAGCTGTTTTTT. Translation: CASSFSSGGAGTGELFF.

This chain links TRBV4-1 with TRBJ1-1; unclear D gene. Deletions cut 4 bases from V and 1 base from J, with 7 bases between. CDR3 length: 13 residues. CDR1 and CDR2 from the germline V gene are MGHRA and YSYEKL. The DNA for the CDR3 is TGCGCCAGCAGCCGACGACAGAACACTGAAGCTTTCTTT. As protein: CASSRRQNTEAFF.

This clone was detected once. The gene calls are TRBV19 and TRBJ1-6, with 7 bases that match TRBD1. Germline loops: CDR1 LNHDA, CDR2 SQIVND (reference sequence). The CDR3 runs 15 residues. The J segment lost 10 bases and the V segment lost 4 bases, leaving 10 bases of the junction unmatched. CDR3 DNA: TGTGCCAGTAGTAGGCGGGGGGACAGCAAATCACCCCTCCACTTT. Amino acid sequence: CASSRRGDSKSPLHF.

This clone was counted a few times. The V and J genes are TRBV30 and TRBJ2-7, with D perhaps TRBD1 (6 bases). Germline-derived CDR1 and CDR2 are GTSNPN and SVGIG (reference sequence). The CDR3 is 15 residues long. V lost 2 bases and J lost 3, with 17 bases in between. CDR3 sequence reads: CAWSFTGPGDYEQYF. The CDR3 nucleotides read TGTGCCTGGAGTTTTACAGGGCCCGGAGACTACGAGCAGTACTTC.

This chain joins TRBV2 and TRBJ1-5; weak D call: TRBD1 (5 bases). This CDR3 contains 14 residues. The germline gives CDR1 SNHLY, CDR2 FYNNEI. Trimming removed 8 bases at V and 1 base at J, with 12 bases between. The CDR3 nucleotides are TGTGCCAGCGGCAGGGAAGGGAGCAATCAGCCCCAGCATTTT. Protein: CASGREGSNQPQHF. Full variable domain (missing parts from reference TRBV2 and TRBJ1-5): EPEVTQTPSHQVTQMGQEVILRCVPISNHLYFYWYRQILGQKVEFLVSFYNNEISEKSEIFDDQFSVERPDGSNFTLKIRSTKLEDSAMYFCASGREGSNQPQHFGDGTRLSIL.

V and J are TRBV7-9 and TRBJ2-2, with D unclear. With 2 bases removed from V and 8 bases from J, the gap between germline ends came to 6 bases. There are 12 residues in the CDR3. Per the germline V gene, CDR1 is SEHNR and CDR2 is FQNEAQ (reference sequence). As DNA, the CDR3 is TGTGCCAGCAGCTTAAGTGAGGGGGAGCTGTTTTTT. Translation gives CASSLSEGELFF.

This chain connects TRBV6-5 to TRBJ2-2; 8 bases align to TRBD2. The CDR3 totals 15 residues. Germline V CDR1 and CDR2: MNHEY, SVGAGI. J lost 5 bases, V lost 10 bases, and 12 bases had no gene match. CDR3 DNA: TGTGCCAACCTGGAGGGCGGGGGGAGGACCGGGGAGCTGTTTTTT. Translating it yields CANLEGGGRTGELFF.

The V and J genes are TRBV7-8 and TRBJ2-5; TRBD2 agrees at 9 bases. The germline gives CDR1 SGHVS, CDR2 FQNEAQ. V lost 3 bases and J lost 1; bases outside the gene matches: 3. CDR3 size: 15 residues. CDR3 in DNA: TGTGCCAGCAGCTTTAATAGCGGGGGCCAAGAGACCCAGTACTTC. The encoded protein is CASSFNSGGQETQYF.

CDR3 sequence: CASSSYTGEGTDTQYF. CDR3 nucleotide sequence: TGTGCCAGCAGCTCCTATACAGGGGAGGGCACAGATACGCAGTATTTT. The chain uses TRBV7-9 and TRBJ2-3, with D possibly being TRBD1 (7 bases). V was cut by 4 bases and J by 1 base, with 15 bases left in between. The germline V gene has CDR1 SEHNR and CDR2 FQNEAQ (reference sequence). The CDR3 runs 16 residues.

The V call is TRBV10-1, the J call TRBJ2-1; a weak D match, TRBD2 (6 bases). V was pared by 5 bases and J by 4 bases, with 12 bases between. From germline, CDR1 is WNHNN and CDR2 SYGVQD (reference sequence). This CDR3 contains 14 residues. The CDR3 nucleotides are TGCGCCAGCAGTTCGGGGGTTCGGTACAATGAGCAGTTCTTC. The encoded protein is CASSSGVRYNEQFF.

This rearrangement joins TRBV9 to TRBJ2-5, with 11 bases that match TRBD2. There are 15 residues in the CDR3. Germline V gene lookup returns CDR1 SGDLS and CDR2 YYNGEE. Trimming at V came to 2 bases and at J to 5 bases, leaving 5 bases not matched to a gene. CDR3 amino acids: CASSVLAGGQETQYF. The CDR3 DNA follows: TGTGCCAGCAGCGTTTTAGCGGGAGGGCAGGAGACCCAGTACTTC. The entire variable domain, with the rest obtained from reference TRBV9 and TRBJ2-5, is as follows: DSGVTQTPKHLITATGQRVTLRCSPRSGDLSVYWYQQSLDQGLQFLIQYYNGEERAKGNILERFSAQQFPDLHSELNLSSLELGDSALYFCASSVLAGGQETQYFGPGTRLLVL.

The rearrangement uses TRBV6-2 or TRBV6-3 and TRBJ2-7; 7 bases are shared with TRBD2. Trimming took 0 bases from V and 0 from J; bases not matched to a gene: 5. This CDR3 has 16 residues. Looked up from germline, CDR1 is MNHEY and CDR2 is SVGEGT. CDR3 coding DNA: TGTGCCAGCAGTTACTCCCCCGGGGGGAACTCCTACGAGCAGTACTTC. Amino acids: CASSYSPGGNSYEQYF.

V is TRBV7-9 and J is TRBJ2-4; D might be TRBD1 (5 bases). The germline gives CDR1 SEHNR, CDR2 FQNEAQ (reference sequence). V shed 1 base and J shed 0 bases, with 10 bases lying between them. The CDR3 has 16 residues. CDR3 in DNA: TGTGCCAGCAGCTTAGGACAGAACGTAGCCAAAAACATTCAGTACTTC. It is translated as CASSLGQNVAKNIQYF.

The rearrangement joins TRBV2 to TRBJ2-1, with TRBD2 as a possible D gene (5 bases). The CDR3 has 13 residues. The V end lost 6 bases, the J end lost 4 bases, and 10 bases lay between the germline ends. Germline values: CDR1 SNHLY, CDR2 FYNNEI. CDR3 nucleotides: TGTGCCAGCAGCCTGGACTTATACAATGAGCAGTTCTTC. This encodes CASSLDLYNEQFF. The full variable domain, in which reference TRBV2 and TRBJ2-1 provide the parts outside the CDR3, is EPEVTQTPSHQVTQMGQEVILRCVPISNHLYFYWYRQILGQKVEFLVSFYNNEISEKSEIFDDQFSVERPDGSNFTLKIRSTKLEDSAMYFCASSLDLYNEQFFGPGTRLTVL.

The rearrangement uses TRBV6-1 and TRBJ2-1; D ambiguous. V gave up 1 base and J gave up 8 bases, with 9 bases separating them. Germline assignment: CDR1 MNHNS and CDR2 SASEGT. This CDR3 is 13 amino acids long. This chain's CDR3 is CASSEVMRDEQFF. The CDR3 DNA reads as TGTGCCAGCAGTGAAGTAATGAGAGATGAGCAGTTCTTC.

The DNA of the CDR3 is TGTGCCAGCAGCGCCAAGACTTCAGATACGCAGTATTTT. It is translated as CASSAKTSDTQYF. The chain employs TRBV7-6 and TRBJ2-3; no firm D call. V was shortened by 5 bases and J by 4 bases, with 10 bases between the two germline ends. Per germline, CDR1 SGHVS and CDR2 FNYEAQ. The CDR3 totals 13 residues.

V and J are TRBV19 and TRBJ2-7, with D maybe TRBD1 (6 bases). In germline, CDR1 is LNHDA, CDR2 SQIVND (reference sequence). The CDR3 has 13 residues. The V gene lost 2 bases and the J gene lost 4 bases, with 9 bases spanning the gap. The CDR3 region is CASSISQGYEQYF. CDR3 nucleotides: TGTGCCAGTAGTATATCACAGGGTTACGAGCAGTACTTC.

The chain couples TRBV5-1 to TRBJ2-3; D might be TRBD2 (5 bases). Germline CDR1 SGHRS, CDR2 YFSETQ. The length of the CDR3 is 16 residues. Trimming shortened V by 0 bases and J by 2 bases, and 13 bases separated the two germline ends. The chain's CDR3 is CASSLGLIGVTDTQYF. CDR3 DNA sequence: TGCGCCAGCAGCTTGGGACTAATTGGGGTCACAGATACGCAGTATTTT.

The genes are TRBV6-5 and TRBJ2-7; TRBD1 aligns across 8 bases. The CDR3 consists of 15 residues. Germline V CDR1 and CDR2: MNHEY, SVGAGI. V shed 7 bases and J 0 bases; nucleotides not matched to a gene: 8. The CDR3, as DNA: TGTGCCAGCACGGTTGCAGGGGGCGGCTCCTACGAGCAGTACTTC. Its protein product is CASTVAGGGSYEQYF.